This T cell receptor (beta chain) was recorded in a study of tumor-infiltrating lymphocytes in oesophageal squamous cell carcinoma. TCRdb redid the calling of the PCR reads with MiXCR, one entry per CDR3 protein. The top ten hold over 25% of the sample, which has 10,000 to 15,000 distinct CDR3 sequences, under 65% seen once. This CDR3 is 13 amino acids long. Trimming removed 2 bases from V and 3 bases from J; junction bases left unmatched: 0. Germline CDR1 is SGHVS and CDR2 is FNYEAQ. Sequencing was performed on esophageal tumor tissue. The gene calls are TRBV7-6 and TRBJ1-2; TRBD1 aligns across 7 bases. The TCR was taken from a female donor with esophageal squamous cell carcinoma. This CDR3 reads CASSLTGDYGYTF. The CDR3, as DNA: TGTGCCAGCAGCTTAACAGGGGACTATGGCTACACCTTC.